This TCR beta chain was recovered during a study of cytomegalovirus exposure and HLA in healthy donors. Study-level results: Later analysis suggested links between common viral pathogens and several top significant clusters. The CMV antigen specificity of a few CMV-associated chains was confirmed through in vitro analysis. Later analysis suggested most CMV-associated TCR beta chains were HLA-restricted. In an earlier analysis, about 87% or about 30%: the productive usage of most TCR beta V segments.

CDR3 length equals 16 residues. Germline lookup yields CDR1 SGHTA and CDR2 FQGNSA. With V trimmed by 4 bases and J by 4 bases, 7 bases remained unmatched. The PCR had 60 Vbeta and 13 Jbeta primers. TCRdb keeps only in-frame clones here, not all; method: immunoSEQ multiplex PCR. The repertoire has 210,000 or so clones, about three quarters of them found once; the top ten carry approximately 2%. Worth noting for this clone: Antigen: not known.

The sequenced material came from PBMCs. The V call is TRBV7-2, the J call TRBJ2-1; 10 bases align to TRBD2. The clonotype comes from a woman aged 25 to 39 in good health and CMV-seropositive. CDR3 region: CASSSPTSGVYNEQFF. The CDR3, as DNA: TGTGCCAGCAGCTCGCCCACTAGCGGGGTTTACAATGAGCAGTTCTTC.